The source of this T cell receptor (beta chain) is a study of shared clonotypes between healthy human individuals. Study overall: Each donor contributed plates that comprised three CD4 naive, three CD4 memory, two CD8 naive and one CD8 memory.

The CD4+ fraction was divided into a CD45RA+ naive subset and a CD45RA-negative memory subset. As for this clone: Its antigen remains unidentified.

Sorted-subset replicate PCRs used about 190 ng of genomic DNA. This amount corresponded to 30,000 to 35,000 T cell genomes. Sequenced by immunoSEQ multiplex PCR; TCRdb stores in-frame clones only, minus some. The sample comprises roughly 2.5 million clones, 90% to 95% of which are singletons, and around 0.15% rests with the top ten. V was cut by 6 bases and J by 1 base, with 22 bases left in between. Germline-derived CDR1 and CDR2 are KGHSH and LQKENI. The CDR3 extends over 19 amino acids. Findings and limits, study-wide: Non-shared clonotypes had lower generation probabilities than clonotypes shared by all four sorted-subset donors.

The gene calls are TRBV18 and TRBJ1-6; D remains ambiguous. Material: naive CD4+ T cells sorted from blood. Subset noted: CD45RA+ positively selected. The source of this sequence is a man aged 18 to 35 in good health. The CDR3 region is CASSLKLPPRESYNSPLHF. The CDR3 DNA follows: TGTGCCAGCTCTCTTAAACTCCCGCCCAGAGAGTCCTATAATTCACCCCTCCACTTT.